This TCR beta chain was obtained from a study of cytomegalovirus exposure and HLA in healthy donors. The PCR contained 60 Vbeta and 13 Jbeta primers. Sequencing was performed with immunoSEQ multiplex PCR; in TCRdb, only in-frame clones are kept and a portion is missing. The sample holds approximately 200,000 clones, 79% seen once. V lost 6 bases to trimming and J lost 4 bases; unmatched junction nucleotides: 8. The germline CDR1 and CDR2 sequences are SQVTM and ANQGSEA. The CDR3 totals 14 residues. The V gene is TRBV29-1, the J gene TRBJ2-3; 9 nucleotides agree with TRBD1. This TCR derives from a girl aged 10 to 17 in good health and CMV-seropositive. Source material: PBMCs. The CDR3 sequence: CSVKLQGASDTQYF. Written as DNA, the CDR3 is TGCAGCGTCAAACTACAGGGGGCCTCAGATACGCAGTATTTT.